This T cell receptor beta chain appears in the sequencing data of a study of T-cell reconstitution after alpha-beta-depleted transplantation in children. CDR3 length: 15 amino acids. Losses at the gene ends were 5 bases for V and 3 bases for J; bases not matched to a gene: 6. Per germline, CDR1 WNHNN and CDR2 SYGVQD (reference sequence). Comments on this clonotype: What it binds is not known.

Study observations and caveats: Surviving recipient T cells and thymic progenitors produced the high day-60 TCRbeta diversity seen in some patients.

This sample's TCRbeta library carried unique molecular identifier barcodes. In TCRdb, the PCR reads were re-called with MiXCR into one record per CDR3 protein. The data show around 670,000 distinct CDR3 sequences, roughly 13% seen once. This clonotype originated in a girl between 2 and 10 years old with congenital amegakaryocytic thrombocytopenia, due to receive a stem cell transplant. This chain uses TRBV10-1 with TRBJ2-1, with 8 bases that match TRBD2. The sample was PBMCs, taken before TCRalphabeta/CD19-depleted stem cell transplant. For the CDR3, the DNA is TGCGCCAGCAGTCTCTCGGGACTAGGCTACAATGAGCAGTTCTTC. This sequence encodes CASSLSGLGYNEQFF.